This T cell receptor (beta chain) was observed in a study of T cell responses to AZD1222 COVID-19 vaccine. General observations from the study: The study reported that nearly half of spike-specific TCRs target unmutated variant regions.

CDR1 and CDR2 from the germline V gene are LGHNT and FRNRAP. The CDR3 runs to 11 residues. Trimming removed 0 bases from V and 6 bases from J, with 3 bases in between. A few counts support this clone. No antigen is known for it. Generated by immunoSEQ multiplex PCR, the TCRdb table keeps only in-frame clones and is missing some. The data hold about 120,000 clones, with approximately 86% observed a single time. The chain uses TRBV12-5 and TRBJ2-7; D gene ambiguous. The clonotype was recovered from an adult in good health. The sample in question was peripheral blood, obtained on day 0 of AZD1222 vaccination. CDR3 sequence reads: CASGLVGEQYF. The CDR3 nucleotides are TGTGCTAGTGGTTTGGTAGGCGAGCAGTACTTC.